The 20 T cell receptor beta chains below come from one sample, sequenced in a study of regulatory T cells in long-lasting Graves disease (dated by TCRdb to the early 2020s). Library generation was performed with multiplex PCR. The sample was run on an Illumina HiSeq 4000. CDR3 regions were amplified by Arm-PCR with iRepertoire HTBI primers to construct TCR beta libraries. Clones were called with MiXCR by TCRdb after fastp trimmed the public reads at Q25, and only in-frame beta chains were retained. Records with the same CDR3 protein are collapsed into one entry carrying the most frequent genes and DNA. The sample table lists about 540,000 distinct CDR3 sequences, about 13% of them with a count of one. The ten largest clones capture roughly a tenth of the sample. Taken with the paper, the label for time point translates to: newly diagnosed GD, antithyroid drugs for less than 3 months. RNA was extracted from PBMCs in TRIzol for both TCR sequencing and RNA sequencing.

In addition, the sample was reused for a study of T cells in Graves' hyperthyroidism and ophthalmopathy.

The specimen comprised peripheral blood mononuclear cells (PBMCs), sampled at new diagnosis, from a patient treated with antithyroid drugs. The receptors originated from a man in his thirties or forties with Graves disease. Donor details come from another sample of the same person, matched by shared clones.

This sequence joins TRBV20-1 and TRBJ2-1, with TRBD2 identical over 7 bases. The CDR3 is made up of 17 amino acids. V trimming: 0 bases; J trimming: 2 bases; junction bases outside the gene matches: 10. Germline CDR1 reads DFQATT; CDR2 reads SNEGSKA (reference sequence). The CDR3, as DNA: TGCAGTGCTAGAGATTGGGGTGGGCTAGCGGCCTACAATGAGCAGTTCTTC. It encodes CSARDWGGLAAYNEQFF.

In DNA form, the CDR3 reads TGCAGTGCTCCTCGGGGGACTAGGGTCGACGAGCAGTACTTC. Protein: CSAPRGTRVDEQYF. This chain connects TRBV20-1 to TRBJ2-7; TRBD2 aligns across 8 bases. The CDR3 is 14 amino acids. Germline CDR1 DFQATT, CDR2 SNEGSKA (reference sequence). With 5 bases clipped from V and 5 bases from J, the junction kept 11 bases outside the gene matches.

Regarding this clonotype: Since a far larger clone is one base different, this is likely a read error. A read error is likely, as this CDR3 ends without the conserved phenylalanine or tryptophan. This chain links TRBV6-2 or TRBV6-3 with TRBJ1-2; D is undetermined. Germline values: CDR1 MNHEY, CDR2 SVGEGT. The CDR3 runs to 15 residues. V was shortened by 2 bases and J by 3 bases, with 13 bases between the two germline ends. CDR3 protein: CASSYGVYGDYGYTL. The DNA for the CDR3 is TGTGCCAGCAGTTACGGGGTCTATGGGGACTATGGCTACACCCTC.

This clonotype was seen at least ten times. The gene calls are TRBV11-2 and TRBJ2-3, with 9 nucleotides matching TRBD1. The germline V gene has CDR1 SGHAT and CDR2 FQNNGV. The CDR3 sequence is 16 residues long. Unmatched junction bases numbered 7, after V lost 4 bases and J lost 2 bases. CDR3 sequence (DNA): TGTGCCAGCAGCTCTTTCCGGGACAGGGCCACAGATACGCAGTATTTT. Translation gives CASSSFRDRATDTQYF.

This clonotype was found a few times. The V gene is TRBV10-1, the J gene TRBJ2-7, with 10 bases that match TRBD2. Germline CDR1 and CDR2: WNHNN and SYGVQD (reference sequence). V lost 3 bases to trimming and J lost 3 bases; unmatched junction nucleotides: 5. The CDR3 has 15 residues. The CDR3 reads CASSELLAGVYEQYF. The CDR3 DNA follows: TGCGCCAGCAGTGAACTGCTAGCGGGAGTCTACGAGCAGTACTTC.

This clonotype was seen at least ten times. This chain uses TRBV7-8 with TRBJ2-1, with 7 bases fitting TRBD2. This CDR3 region has 15 residues. J gave up 8 bases and V 6 bases, and 13 bases lay outside the gene matches. Germline V CDR1 and CDR2: SGHVS, FQNEAQ. This CDR3 is CASRTGAGVFDEQFF. DNA for the CDR3: TGTGCCAGCAGAACCGGGGCGGGAGTGTTTGATGAGCAGTTCTTC.

This clonotype has at least ten counts. This chain links TRBV2 with TRBJ2-5, with D possibly matching TRBD2 (5 bases). The CDR3 is made up of 13 amino acids. Germline CDR1 reads SNHLY; CDR2 reads FYNNEI. Trimming stripped 7 bases from V and 2 bases from J, with 11 bases between. CDR3 protein: CASTNGLQETQYF. For the CDR3, the DNA is TGTGCCAGCACGAACGGACTTCAAGAGACCCAGTACTTC.

The gene calls are TRBV29-1 and TRBJ2-2; 11 bases line up with TRBD1. The CDR3 is 15 amino acids. Trimming cost V 4 bases and J 4 bases; bases outside gene matches: 5. In germline, CDR1 is SQVTM, CDR2 ANQGSEA. CDR3: CSVADRGRITGELFF. CDR3 bases: TGCAGCGTTGCGGACAGGGGGCGCATCACCGGGGAGCTGTTTTTT.

This clonotype was detected ten times or more. This chain uses TRBV5-1 with TRBJ2-2, with D perhaps given as TRBD1 or TRBD2 (5 bases each). V gave up 5 bases and J gave up 5 bases, with 13 bases separating them. The CDR3 spans 14 residues. Germline CDR1 is SGHRS and CDR2 is YFSETQ. CDR3 nucleotide sequence: TGCGCCAGCAGTTGGATAGAGGGGACCGGGGAGCTGTTTTTT. Its protein is CASSWIEGTGELFF.

This clonotype has a single count. This chain uses TRBV7-3 with TRBJ1-2, with unresolved D. Per germline, CDR1 SGHTA and CDR2 FQGTGA. V lost 0 bases, J lost 8 bases, and 13 bases lay in between. This CDR3 contains 14 residues. This CDR3 is CASSLTPGLRGYTF. CDR3 nucleotides: TGTGCCAGCAGCTTAACTCCAGGTCTTCGGGGCTACACCTTC. Combining the CDR3 with reference TRBV7-3 and TRBJ1-2 gives the whole variable domain GAGVSQTPSNKVTEKGKYVELRCDPISGHTALYWYRQSLGQGPEFLIYFQGTGAADDSGLPNDRFFAVRPEGSVSTLKIQRTERGDSAVYLCASSLTPGLRGYTFGSGTRLTVV.

There are many counts of this clonotype. This chain uses TRBV12-3 or TRBV12-4 with TRBJ2-2, with D maybe TRBD1 (5 bases). The V end was cut by 7 bases, the J end by 0 bases, with 9 bases between. The CDR3 contains 14 residues. CDR3 residues: CASTQGANTGELFF. The CDR3 DNA reads TGTGCCAGCACCCAGGGTGCGAACACCGGGGAGCTGTTTTTT.

This clonotype came up many times. The chain joins TRBV2 to TRBJ2-2; the D gene could be TRBD1 or TRBD2 (6 bases each). V was pared by 4 bases and J by 7 bases, with 19 bases between. The germline gives CDR1 SNHLY, CDR2 FYNNEI. This CDR3 is built from 16 residues. The CDR3 loop is CASSVTPVGGSGELFF. In DNA form, the CDR3 reads TGTGCCAGCAGTGTGACCCCAGTGGGGGGCAGCGGGGAGCTGTTTTTT.

This clonotype was detected many times. CDR3 amino acids: CASSTLGLAVLPQYF. The CDR3 DNA reads TGTGCCAGCAGCACCCTGGGGCTAGCGGTACTTCCGCAGTATTTT. V usage is TRBV11-2 and J usage is TRBJ2-3; TRBD2 aligns across 7 bases. V lost 5 bases and J lost 10; bases outside the gene matches: 15. Germline loops: CDR1 SGHAT, CDR2 FQNNGV. This CDR3 comprises 15 residues.

This clonotype was observed many times. This rearrangement joins TRBV11-3 to TRBJ2-1, with D uncertain. Germline-derived CDR1 and CDR2 are SGHNT and YENEEA. V was shortened by 0 bases and J by 10 bases, with 10 bases between the two germline ends. The CDR3 is 13 amino acids. The DNA for the CDR3 is TGTGCCAGCAGCTTAGATCCCCGGAAGGAGCAGTTCTTC. It yields the protein CASSLDPRKEQFF.

J is TRBJ1-5 and V is TRBV18, with a weak D call TRBD1 (5 bases). The CDR3 runs to 18 residues. The germline V gene has CDR1 KGHSH and CDR2 LQKENI. V lost 3 bases and J 5 bases, leaving 23 bases between the germline ends. The DNA for the CDR3 is TGTGCCAGCTCACCGGGCGGAGTCAGCCGGGACCGCCATCAGCCCCAGCATTTT. Amino acids: CASSPGGVSRDRHQPQHF.

This clonotype was seen many times. The chain employs TRBV27 and TRBJ2-7; D might be TRBD2 (6 bases). The CDR3 has 13 residues. The germline CDR1 and CDR2 sequences are MNHEY and SMNVEV (reference sequence). V lost 5 bases and J 4 bases, leaving 12 bases between the germline ends. The CDR3 is CASSVGGKYEQYF. For the CDR3, the DNA is TGTGCCAGCAGTGTGGGCGGGAAGTACGAGCAGTACTTC.

This clonotype has more than one count but fewer than ten. The CDR3 DNA reads as TGCGCCAGCAGCTTGGCCGGCGGAGGGGTGTCTAGCACAGATACGCAGTATTTT. The encoded protein is CASSLAGGGVSSTDTQYF. This chain connects TRBV5-1 to TRBJ2-3; a weak D match, TRBD2 (6 bases). Trimming removed 0 bases from V and 0 bases from J, with 17 bases in between. Germline V gene sequence: CDR1 SGHRS, CDR2 YFSETQ. The CDR3 loop spans 18 amino acids.

This clonotype was found a few times. The V call is TRBV5-1, the J call TRBJ2-5; 7 bases map to TRBD2. The length of the CDR3 is 14 residues. J lost 1 base, V lost 6 bases, and 6 bases had no gene match. CDR1 is SGHRS and CDR2 is YFSETQ in the germline V gene. CDR3 sequence reads: CASKVLAAQETQYF. The DNA for the CDR3 is TGCGCCAGCAAGGTGCTAGCGGCCCAAGAGACCCAGTACTTC.

This clonotype was seen repeatedly, ten times or more. The V and J genes are TRBV2 and TRBJ1-5, with D perhaps TRBD1 (6 bases). The CDR3 spans 16 residues. Per germline, CDR1 SNHLY and CDR2 FYNNEI. Trimming shortened V by 0 bases and J by 3 bases, and 12 bases separated the two germline ends. In nucleotides, the CDR3 is TGTGCCAGCAGTGAAGCTTGGGGGCGACTCAATCAGCCCCAGCATTTT. As protein: CASSEAWGRLNQPQHF.

This clonotype was counted many times. The junction differs from germline at one of its ends, possibly a read error. The J gene is TRBJ2-7, the V gene TRBV20-1, with TRBD2 matching 16 bases. Germline values: CDR1 DFQATT, CDR2 SNEGSKA (reference sequence). There are 16 residues in the CDR3. The CDR3 loop reads CSAPGLAGGPSDEQYF. Written as DNA, the CDR3 is TGCAGTGCTCCGGGACTAGCGGGAGGGCCCTCCGACGAGCAGTACTTC.